The 10 T cell receptor beta chains below come from one sample, sequenced in a study of blood T cells in healthy people across ages. Together with a sample-barcoded 5' primer, a J-beta primer mix was included in a second PCR lasting about 6 to 12 cycles. In TCRdb, the 5' RACE reads were re-called with MiXCR into one record per CDR3 protein. The sample yields over 1,300,000 distinct CDR3 sequences, approximately 59% seen once. Sequenced sample: blood. These receptors were taken from a man between 18 and 35 years old in good health.

This clonotype was seen a few times. This rearrangement joins TRBV12-3 or TRBV12-4 to TRBJ2-7, with D perhaps being TRBD1 or TRBD2 (5 bases each). V lost 3 bases and J 6 bases, leaving 9 bases between the germline ends. The CDR3 is made up of 12 amino acids. Here the CDR3 reads CASSFVGTEQYF. The DNA of the CDR3 is TGTGCCAGCAGTTTTGTGGGGACCGAGCAGTACTTC.

V is TRBV6-5 and J is TRBJ2-3; either TRBD1 or TRBD2 may fit D (6 bases each). CDR3 size: 15 residues. Germline assignment: CDR1 MNHEY and CDR2 SVGAGI. Trimming took off 2 bases at V and 2 bases at J, with 11 bases between the two ends. The CDR3 DNA follows: TGTGCCAGCAGTTACCGCGGGACATACACAGATACGCAGTATTTT. Amino acids: CASSYRGTYTDTQYF.

The chain is built from TRBV6-5 and TRBJ2-1; 12 bases align to TRBD2. V gave up 6 bases and J gave up 8 bases; unmatched junction bases: 8. The germline CDR1 and CDR2 sequences are MNHEY and SVGAGI. The CDR3 spans 15 residues. In DNA form, the CDR3 reads TGTGCCAGCAGGGGGCTAGCGGGAGGGCCCGATGAGCAGTTCTTC. This sequence encodes CASRGLAGGPDEQFF.

The gene calls are TRBV5-1 and TRBJ2-1; D is perhaps TRBD2 (5 bases). V lost 0 bases and J 10 bases, leaving 11 bases between the germline ends. This CDR3 is built from 13 residues. Germline V gene sequence: CDR1 SGHRS, CDR2 YFSETQ. The CDR3 coding sequence is TGCGCCAGCAGCTTGGGGGCGAGCGGCGAGCAGTTCTTC. The encoded protein is CASSLGASGEQFF.

In this sample, this clonotype turned up a few times. This sequence joins TRBV7-2 and TRBJ2-7; no clear D gene. V lost 2 bases, J lost 2 bases, and 13 bases lay in between. CDR1 is SGHTA, CDR2 FQGNSA, per germline. CDR3 length: 15 amino acids. Written as DNA, the CDR3 is TGTGCCAGCAGCTTACTAAGGAGCCTTCCCTACGAGCAGTACTTC. Translating it yields CASSLLRSLPYEQYF. The variable domain in full, with the rest retrieved from reference TRBV7-2 and TRBJ2-7, is GAGVSQSPSNKVTEKGKDVELRCDPISGHTALYWYRQSLGQGLEFLIYFQGNSAPDKSGLPSDRFSAERTGGSVSTLTIQRTQQEDSAVYLCASSLLRSLPYEQYFGPGTRLTVT.

This clonotype showed up just a few times. The chain links TRBV20-1 to TRBJ1-6; 10 bases map to TRBD1. CDR1 and CDR2 from the germline V gene are DFQATT and SNEGSKA (reference sequence). V lost 4 bases to trimming and J lost 7 bases; unmatched junction nucleotides: 4. The CDR3 runs to 14 residues. The CDR3 DNA reads as TGCAGTGCTAAAGGGGACAGGGGAAATTCACCCCTCCACTTT. Protein product: CSAKGDRGNSPLHF.

The chain uses TRBV20-1 and TRBJ2-1; 10 nucleotides line up with TRBD2. There are 16 residues in the CDR3. The J segment lost 4 bases and the V segment lost 5 bases, leaving 11 bases of the junction unmatched. The germline V gene has CDR1 DFQATT and CDR2 SNEGSKA (reference sequence). The chain's CDR3 is CSAYTGTSETYNEQFF. CDR3 bases: TGCAGTGCTTATACCGGGACTAGCGAGACTTACAATGAGCAGTTCTTC.

The V gene is TRBV7-9, the J gene TRBJ2-7; TRBD1 agrees at 7 bases. The CDR3 contains 17 residues. V shed 5 bases, J shed 1 base, and the junction held 14 bases outside the gene matches. The germline V gene has CDR1 SEHNR and CDR2 FQNEAQ (reference sequence). The CDR3 DNA is TGTGCCAGCAGCACATCGCCGGGACAGTTGCTTTCCTACGAGCAGTACTTC. Translated: CASSTSPGQLLSYEQYF.

The chain recombines TRBV27 with TRBJ1-5; 9 nucleotides align to TRBD1. This CDR3 spans 15 amino acids. The ends lost 5 bases at V and 4 bases at J; junction bases unmatched: 6. CDR1 and CDR2 from the germline V gene are MNHEY and SMNVEV (reference sequence). Written as DNA, the CDR3 is TGTGCCAGCAGTCAGACAGGGGGGTTTAATCAGCCCCAGCATTTT. It translates to CASSQTGGFNQPQHF.

Here the CDR3 reads CASSSRQSPSGANVLTF. For the CDR3, the DNA is TGTGCCAGCAGCTCACGACAGAGCCCCTCTGGGGCCAACGTCCTGACTTTC. This chain joins TRBV13 and TRBJ2-6, with a weak D call TRBD1 (5 bases). Between the trimmed V and J ends, which lost 4 bases and 0 bases, there was a span of 13 bases. From germline, CDR1 is PRHDT and CDR2 FYEKMQ (reference sequence). This CDR3 region has 17 residues.